The T cell receptor (beta chain) described here comes from a study of T cells after yellow fever vaccination. A few counts support this clonotype. TCRdb ran MiXCR on the 5' RACE reads and lists one entry per CDR3 protein. Seen here are 200,000 to 300,000 distinct CDR3 sequences, 10% to 15% observed once, and the top ten hold 0.4% to 0.65%. CDR1 is SGHTA and CDR2 is FQGNSA in the germline V gene. The CDR3 extends over 16 amino acids. Trimming stripped 3 bases from V and 0 bases from J, with 12 bases between. The chain employs TRBV7-2 and TRBJ2-4, with a tentative D call TRBD2 (5 bases). The source is a man younger than 40 who received the YFV17D yellow fever vaccine. The sample here was CD4+ T cells sorted from PBMCs, taken 45 days after the yellow fever booster vaccination. CDR3: CASSLEAVLAKNIQYF. The CDR3 DNA reads TGTGCCAGCAGCTTGGAAGCGGTCTTAGCCAAAAACATTCAGTACTTC. Using reference TRBV7-2 and TRBJ2-4 for the parts outside the CDR3, the full variable domain is GAGVSQSPSNKVTEKGKDVELRCDPISGHTALYWYRQSLGQGLEFLIYFQGNSAPDKSGLPSDRFSAERTGGSVSTLTIQRTQQEDSAVYLCASSLEAVLAKNIQYFGAGTRLSVL.